This T cell receptor (beta chain) was identified during a study of regulatory T cells in long-lasting Graves disease. Study-level results: When disease was persistent, TRBV28, TRBJ1-2 and TRBJ2-5 were the favored segments.

In building TCR beta libraries, iRepertoire HTBI primers were used together with Arm-PCR of CDR3 regions. TCRdb fed the multiplex PCR reads into MiXCR, producing one record per CDR3 protein. The data hold about 540,000 distinct CDR3 sequences, with roughly 14% observed a single time. This clonotype was detected ten times or more. Its specificity is unknown. Regarding time point: newly diagnosed GD, antithyroid drugs for less than 3 months. PBMC-derived RNA was used for the TCR library. V lost 3 bases to trimming and J lost 5 bases, with 2 bases between them. CDR1 is SNHLY, CDR2 FYNNEI, per germline. The CDR3 consists of 11 residues. These data also formed part of another study, on T cells in Graves' hyperthyroidism and ophthalmopathy. From that report: No ophthalmopathy progression within 18 months constituted stable Graves' hyperthyroidism. Uncontrolled infection, other autoimmune disease, pregnancy and lactation each barred patients from inclusion. Most thyroid clonotypes expanded above 0.001 appeared in blood too.

This TCR derives from a man younger than 45 with Graves disease. The sequences come from peripheral blood mononuclear cells (PBMCs), collected at new diagnosis, from a patient treated with antithyroid drugs. The genes are TRBV2 and TRBJ2-1; D is unclear. CDR3 in DNA: TGTGCCAGCAGTGACGACAATGAGCAGTTCTTC. Its protein product is CASSDDNEQFF.